This record looks at one TCR beta chain sequence and its context. Its antigen is currently unknown. These data are taken from a study of shared clonotypes between healthy human individuals. Assay used: immunoSEQ multiplex PCR; TCRdb lists only in-frame clones, some missing. The sample yields roughly 2.6 million clones, about 92% seen once. Study findings and constraints: It was only blood that was sampled, and tissue repertoires likely differ.

Germline V lookup: CDR1 SGHTA, CDR2 FQGNSA. Trimming took off 5 bases at V and 3 bases at J, with 13 bases between the two ends. The CDR3 is 14 residues long. The specimen was naive CD4+ T cells sorted from blood. Subset specified: CD45RA+ positively selected. The receptor was derived from a man younger than 30 in good health. The rearrangement joins TRBV7-2 to TRBJ1-1, with D tentatively TRBD1 (6 bases). CDR3 protein: CASSPRKGDTEAFF. The CDR3 nucleotides read TGTGCCAGCAGCCCTCGAAAGGGGGACACTGAAGCTTTCTTT.